Each of the 13 T cell receptor beta chains below was sequenced from the same sample in a study of cytomegalovirus exposure and HLA in healthy donors. PCR was performed using 60 Vbeta and 13 Jbeta primers. Method: immunoSEQ multiplex PCR; TCRdb's copy keeps in-frame clones and lacks some. Of 250,000 to 350,000 clones listed, 86% were seen once; the top ten hold roughly 4%. Source material: PBMCs. All receptors come from a man aged 40-49 years in good health and CMV-seropositive.

The V gene is TRBV29-1, the J gene TRBJ1-2; the D is unclear. V lost 5 bases and J 4 bases, leaving 5 bases between the germline ends. From germline, CDR1 is SQVTM and CDR2 ANQGSEA. This CDR3 has 10 amino acids. The CDR3 protein is CSVLAYGYTF. The CDR3 nucleotides read TGCAGCGTTTTGGCCTATGGCTACACCTTC.

In its sample, this clone was seen a few times. The V and J genes are TRBV15 and TRBJ1-1; D not certain. CDR3 length equals 15 residues. Between the trimmed V and J ends, which lost 0 bases and 0 bases, there was a span of 8 bases. Germline loops: CDR1 LNHNV, CDR2 YYDKDF (reference sequence). In DNA form, the CDR3 reads TGTGCCACCAGCAGAGATCGGGTGATGAACACTGAAGCTTTCTTT. It is translated as CATSRDRVMNTEAFF.

J is TRBJ1-2 and V is TRBV7-9; the match to TRBD1 covers 9 bases. CDR3 length equals 15 residues. J was trimmed by 7 bases and V by 1 base; bases with no gene match: 7. The germline V gene has CDR1 SEHNR and CDR2 FQNEAQ (reference sequence). For the CDR3, the DNA is TGTGCCAGCAGCTTAGTCGGGACAGGGTCCCTTGGCTACACCTTC. Translating it yields CASSLVGTGSLGYTF.

The chain combines TRBV5-6 with TRBJ2-5; TRBD1 matches 10 bases. V lost 1 base, J lost 4 bases, and 7 bases stayed unmatched. The V gene's germline CDR1 is SGHDT and CDR2 YYEEEE. The CDR3 is 16 amino acids. The CDR3 coding sequence is TGTGCCAGCAGCTTGAGTAAGACAGGGGGCGGAGAGACCCAGTACTTC. As protein: CASSLSKTGGGETQYF.

The chain has TRBV4-1 and TRBJ2-2, with no clear D. CDR3 length: 12 amino acids. Trimming pared 6 bases from V and 7 bases from J, leaving 9 bases between. Germline CDR1 is MGHRA and CDR2 is YSYEKL. CDR3 nucleotide sequence: TGCGCCAGCAGTCCACTGAACGGGGAGCTGTTTTTT. This encodes CASSPLNGELFF.

The V call is TRBV28, the J call TRBJ1-4; tentative D call: TRBD1 (5 bases). Trimming removed 6 bases from V and 8 bases from J, with 19 bases in between. This CDR3 is 15 amino acids long. Germline CDR1 is MDHEN and CDR2 is SYDVKM. The CDR3 is CASRGLTLHGEKLFF. The CDR3 nucleotides read TGTGCCAGCAGGGGACTAACTCTTCACGGGGAAAAACTGTTTTTT.

The CDR3 loop is CASSLLRSTDTQYF. The CDR3 DNA reads as TGTGCCAGCAGCTTGCTTCGGAGCACAGATACGCAGTATTTT. The chain combines TRBV5-4 with TRBJ2-3; D not resolved. Per germline, CDR1 SGHNT and CDR2 YYREEE (reference sequence). CDR3 length: 14 residues. V was clipped by 1 base and J by 0 bases, with 6 bases between them.

This clone came up many times. The V call is TRBV5-4, the J call TRBJ1-3; D is ambiguous. From germline, CDR1 is SGHNT and CDR2 YYREEE (reference sequence). The V end was cut by 0 bases, the J end by 0 bases, with 4 bases between. CDR3 length equals 14 residues. The CDR3 here is CASSLDFSGNTIYF. As DNA, the CDR3 is TGTGCCAGCAGCTTGGACTTCTCTGGAAACACCATATATTTT.

The CDR3 reads CASSQVYGSGELFF. CDR3 nucleotide sequence: TGCGCCAGCAGCCAAGTTTATGGCTCCGGGGAGCTGTTTTTT. The gene calls are TRBV4-3 and TRBJ2-2; D unclear. V lost 1 base, J lost 6 bases, and 9 bases lay in between. Germline V gene lookup returns CDR1 LGHNA and CDR2 YSLEER. The CDR3 consists of 14 residues.

The J gene is TRBJ2-3, the V gene TRBV28, with 10 bases matching TRBD2. Unmatched junction bases numbered 5, after V lost 5 bases and J lost 0 bases. CDR1 and CDR2 (germline): MDHEN, SYDVKM. The CDR3 has 16 amino acids. CDR3: CASSPWTSGSTDTQYF. DNA for the CDR3: TGTGCCAGCAGTCCGTGGACTAGCGGAAGCACAGATACGCAGTATTTT.

The J gene is TRBJ2-5, the V gene TRBV7-3; D may be TRBD2 (6 bases). V lost 4 bases and J 5 bases, leaving 17 bases between the germline ends. The CDR3 has 15 residues. Germline CDR1 reads SGHTA; CDR2 reads FQGTGA. CDR3 sequence: CASSSAGFSWETQYF. Here the CDR3 DNA reads TGTGCCAGCAGCTCAGCGGGCTTTTCATGGGAGACCCAGTACTTC.

The rearrangement links TRBV19 to TRBJ1-1, with D unresolved. Germline values: CDR1 LNHDA, CDR2 SQIVND (reference sequence). Trimming shortened V by 7 bases and J by 1 base, and 7 bases separated the two germline ends. The CDR3 loop spans 12 amino acids. CDR3 DNA: TGTGCCAGTATGGCGGCGAACACTGAAGCTTTCTTT. This encodes CASMAANTEAFF.

A few counts support this clone. The chain links TRBV4-1 to TRBJ1-4; TRBD1 might be the D (6 bases). This CDR3 comprises 15 residues. V lost 6 bases and J 6 bases, leaving 17 bases between the germline ends. From germline, CDR1 is MGHRA and CDR2 YSYEKL. The CDR3, as DNA: TGCGCCAGCAGGCCGAGGGACACGGTGGATGAAAAACTGTTTTTT. Encoded protein: CASRPRDTVDEKLFF.